This T cell receptor beta chain emerged from a study of spatial heterogeneity in lung cancer. Sample time point: sample taken at primary tumor resection. Untreated early-stage non-small cell lung cancer patients, roughly 72 in total, were the donors. TCRs were sequenced from unsorted whole RNA of tumor, nontumor lung or PBMC. One entry per CDR3 protein, called by TCRdb with MiXCR from the 5' RACE reads. Counted here are fewer than 16,000 distinct CDR3 sequences, around 3.3% occurring once; the ten biggest clones make up around 8.9%. This clonotype was recorded many times. The size of this beta chain means little, since it is a stray read in a library made for alpha chains. Losses at the gene ends were 2 bases for V and 6 bases for J; bases not matched to a gene: 10. Germline V gene data show CDR1 as MNHEY and CDR2 as SMNVEV (reference sequence). The CDR3 covers 16 residues.

This clonotype was sampled from a male donor with early-stage non-small cell lung cancer. V usage is TRBV27 and J usage is TRBJ2-1, with 7 nucleotides matching TRBD2. Material: normal lung tissue next to the tumor, obtained at surgery. In DNA form, the CDR3 reads TGTGCCAGCAGTTTAAATAGTCTAGCGGAAATCAATGAGCAGTTCTTC. It codes for CASSLNSLAEINEQFF.